Detailed here is one TCR beta chain. This specimen comes from a study of blood T cell repertoires in COVID-19. About the study: Italy, Spain and the United States were the sources of the convalescent and acute COVID-19 samples. PBMCs, B-cell-depleted T cells, or T cells provided the cDNA or gDNA that made up the material.

Per the original methods: The authors estimated nucleated cell counts from reference gene primer amplification. Profiled with immunoSEQ multiplex PCR; TCRdb holds only in-frame clones, not every one. The V and J calls and clone size are taken from that table; D and trimming were inferred from the DNA. Among 45,000 to 60,000 clones listed, 85% to 95% were seen once. What was sequenced was peripheral blood. The receptor was isolated from a man in his forties or fifties with acute or convalescent COVID-19.

CDR3 sequence: CASSSPGTVRYGYTF. CDR3 coding DNA: TGTGCCAGCAGTTCCCCCGGGACAGTCCGTTATGGCTACACCTTC. The gene calls are TRBV28 and TRBJ1-2; 7 bases agree with TRBD1. The CDR3 sequence is 15 residues long. V lost 4 bases, J lost 5 bases, and 10 bases stayed unmatched. The germline V gene encodes CDR1 MDHEN and CDR2 SYDVKM.